This T cell receptor (beta chain) was obtained from a study of identical twins. Trimming took off 8 bases at V and 0 bases at J, with 17 bases between the two ends. CDR1 and CDR2 from the germline V gene are LGHDT and YNNKEL (reference sequence). The CDR3 sequence is 15 residues long. Study findings and constraints: It was possible that invariant MAIT and iNKT cells partly confounded the zero-insertion analyses.

A few counts support this clonotype. Its antigen remains unknown. A universal primer site was incorporated via template switching, and the cDNA contained unique molecular identifiers. TCRdb re-analysed the 5' RACE reads in MiXCR, keeping a single row per CDR3 protein. Here the sample spans 750,000 to 950,000 distinct CDR3 sequences, about 12% being singletons. Separately, the same data were catalogued under a study of yellow fever vaccine responses in identical twins. As reported in that work: Twins reportedly showed a vaccine T cell response that seemed partly convergent and partly personalized.

Sequencing was done on a sample of PBMCs. V and J are TRBV3-1 and TRBJ2-7; TRBD2 might be the D (5 bases). The receptor was derived from a woman younger than 35 in good health. As DNA, the CDR3 is TGTGCCAGCGGTCATGTCGGGCGGGCCTCCTACGAGCAGTACTTC. It translates to CASGHVGRASYEQYF.